The 17 T cell receptor beta chains reported below all come from one sample, sequenced in a study of graft-versus-host responses after intestinal transplantation (dated by TCRdb to the early 2020s). These TCRs' antigens remain unknown. This specimen's time point label, per the study, means: cells obtained before transplantation from donor or recipient. Receptor libraries were prepared by the immunoSEQ multiplex PCR assay. The immuneACCESS repertoire file appears here via TCRdb, limited to in-frame rearrangements. These files lack a portion of the clones; in checked studies, under half of the deficit traces to unresolved V genes, and the cause of the others is not known. The sample records around 100,000 clones, roughly 87% of which are singletons. The ten largest clonotypes hold 0.95% of the sample. Source: unstimulated CD4+ T cells sorted from spleen or lymph node cells, taken before transplant. The receptor source for this set is a human donor who was the organ donor for an intestinal transplant.

The chain employs TRBV5-5 and TRBJ2-7; no definite D call. Germline CDR1 and CDR2: SGHKS and YYEKEE (reference sequence). Trimming removed 0 bases at V and 3 bases at J, with 4 bases between. The CDR3 loop spans 12 amino acids. The CDR3 DNA is TGTGCCAGCAGCTTGGGGGACTACGAGCAGTACTTC. Encoded protein: CASSLGDYEQYF.

This rearrangement joins TRBV30 to TRBJ2-5, with a weak D call TRBD2 (6 bases). Germline CDR1 reads GTSNPN; CDR2 reads SVGIG (reference sequence). V was pared by 5 bases and J by 5 bases, with 12 bases between. The CDR3 runs 12 residues. As DNA, the CDR3 is TGTGCCTGGGCGGGGTTCCGGGAGACCCAGTACTTC. It translates to CAWAGFRETQYF.

This clone has only one observation. The chain combines TRBV5-1 with TRBJ2-1; D call uncertain. Germline values: CDR1 SGHRS, CDR2 YFSETQ. This CDR3 region has 15 residues. The V gene lost 0 bases and the J gene lost 10 bases, with 17 bases spanning the gap. The CDR3 protein is CASSLAASEMGEQFF. The CDR3 bases are TGCGCCAGCAGCTTGGCCGCGTCAGAAATGGGCGAGCAGTTCTTC. The entire variable domain, with the rest obtained from reference TRBV5-1 and TRBJ2-1, is as follows: KAGVTQTPRYLIKTRGQQVTLSCSPISGHRSVSWYQQTPGQGLQFLFEYFSETQRNKGNFPGRFSGRQFSNSRSEMNVSTLELGDSALYLCASSLAASEMGEQFFGPGTRLTVL.

This rearrangement joins TRBV4-1 to TRBJ2-7, with D perhaps matching TRBD2 (5 bases). The CDR3 spans 13 residues. The germline V gene encodes CDR1 MGHRA and CDR2 YSYEKL. Trimming cost V 4 bases and J 4 bases, with 11 bases left between them. The DNA for the CDR3 is TGCGCCAGCAGCCCGCTACGGGGTTACGAGCAGTACTTC. This translates into CASSPLRGYEQYF.

The chain links TRBV18 to TRBJ1-2, with no clear D. The germline CDR1 and CDR2 sequences are KGHSH and LQKENI. Trimming pared 3 bases from V and 3 bases from J, leaving 8 bases between. CDR3 length: 13 amino acids. CDR3 sequence (DNA): TGTGCCAGCTCACCTATAGAAGACTATGGCTACACCTTC. Translating it yields CASSPIEDYGYTF. The complete variable domain, with remaining parts taken from reference TRBV18 and TRBJ1-2, reads NAGVMQNPRHLVRRRGQEARLRCSPMKGHSHVYWYRQLPEEGLKFMVYLQKENIIDESGMPKERFSAEFPKEGPSILRIQQVVRGDSAAYFCASSPIEDYGYTFGSGTRLTVV.

The chain links TRBV28 to TRBJ1-4; D might be TRBD1 (5 bases). Trimming removed 8 bases from V and 5 bases from J, with 18 bases in between. The CDR3 has 15 residues. The germline gives CDR1 MDHEN, CDR2 SYDVKM. In nucleotides, the CDR3 is TGTGCCAGCTCTCGTGAGGGGCGCGCAAATGAAAAACTGTTTTTT. This gives the protein CASSREGRANEKLFF. The whole variable domain, filled in from reference TRBV28 and TRBJ1-4, reads DVKVTQSSRYLVKRTGEKVFLECVQDMDHENMFWYRQDPGLGLRLIYFSYDVKMKEKGDIPEGYSVSREKKERFSLILESASTNQTSMYLCASSREGRANEKLFFGSGTQLSVL.

This clone has just one count. The rearrangement links TRBV28 to TRBJ1-1, with D unclear. V lost 6 bases and J lost 10, with 15 bases in between. CDR1 is MDHEN, CDR2 SYDVKM, per germline. The CDR3 runs 12 residues. For the CDR3, the DNA is TGTGCCAGCAGACATCAAGGAGTCGGAGCTTTCTTT. It specifies CASRHQGVGAFF.

This sequence joins TRBV2 and TRBJ1-6; TRBD1 matches at 12 bases. Germline loops: CDR1 SNHLY, CDR2 FYNNEI. There are 15 residues in the CDR3. After removal of 6 bases from V and 10 bases from J, the junction contained 7 bases not matched to a gene. The CDR3 DNA reads as TGTGCCAGCAGGAGGGACAGGGGGCTTGGGTCACCCCTCCACTTT. This codes for CASRRDRGLGSPLHF.

The V and J genes are TRBV19 and TRBJ2-3; 8 nucleotides agree with TRBD1. Germline V gene sequence: CDR1 LNHDA, CDR2 SQIVND (reference sequence). J gave up 2 bases and V 9 bases, and 7 bases lay outside the gene matches. This CDR3 comprises 14 residues. The CDR3 region has the DNA TGTGCCAGCGGAGGGACAGGCCTCACAGATACGCAGTATTTT. It specifies CASGGTGLTDTQYF. The full variable domain, completed using reference TRBV19 and TRBJ2-3, is DGGITQSPKYLFRKEGQNVTLSCEQNLNHDAMYWYRQDPGQGLRLIYYSQIVNDFQKGDIAEGYSVSREKKESFPLTVTSAQKNPTAFYLCASGGTGLTDTQYFGPGTRLTVL.

The rearrangement links TRBV2 to TRBJ1-5; 7 bases align to TRBD1. There are 16 residues in the CDR3. V gave up 2 bases and J gave up 4 bases; unmatched junction bases: 8. CDR1 is SNHLY and CDR2 is FYNNEI in the germline V gene. CDR3 residues: CASSEIGGGWNQPQHF. The CDR3 DNA reads TGTGCCAGCAGTGAAATAGGGGGCGGGTGGAATCAGCCCCAGCATTTT. The full variable domain, in which reference TRBV2 and TRBJ1-5 provide the parts outside the CDR3, is EPEVTQTPSHQVTQMGQEVILRCVPISNHLYFYWYRQILGQKVEFLVSFYNNEISEKSEIFDDQFSVERPDGSNFTLKIRSTKLEDSAMYFCASSEIGGGWNQPQHFGDGTRLSIL.

V is TRBV5-4 and J is TRBJ1-1, with 7 positions matching TRBD1. The CDR3 sequence is 13 residues long. Trimming at V came to 0 bases and at J to 10 bases, leaving 6 bases not matched to a gene. Germline CDR1 SGHNT, CDR2 YYREEE (reference sequence). The CDR3 DNA reads as TGTGCCAGCAGCTTGGCCTGGCAGGGGGGAGCTTTCTTT. It yields the protein CASSLAWQGGAFF.

CDR3 bases: TGTGCCAGTAGTATGAGGACAGGGGACAGCTCTGGGGCCAACGTCCTGACTTTC. Its translation is CASSMRTGDSSGANVLTF. The chain carries TRBV19 and TRBJ2-6; 9 nucleotides agree with TRBD1. Looked up from germline, CDR1 is LNHDA and CDR2 is SQIVND (reference sequence). The length of the CDR3 is 18 residues. V gave up 3 bases and J gave up 0 bases; unmatched junction bases: 6.

This clone was recorded once. The chain combines TRBV10-3 with TRBJ1-1; D is uncertain. Per germline, CDR1 ENHRY and CDR2 SYGVKD. V lost 2 bases, J lost 5 bases, and 9 bases lay in between. CDR3 length equals 13 residues. CDR3 loop: CAISEGMGTEAFF. CDR3 DNA sequence: TGTGCCATCAGTGAGGGCATGGGGACTGAAGCTTTCTTT.

The sample holds one count of this clone. The rearrangement joins TRBV5-6 to TRBJ2-5; maybe TRBD2 (6 bases). The V gene's germline CDR1 is SGHDT and CDR2 YYEEEE. This CDR3 region has 15 residues. Trimming removed 1 base at V and 1 base at J, with 11 bases between. CDR3 sequence (DNA): TGTGCCAGCAGCTTGTCGGGGGTACTCCAAGAGACCCAGTACTTC. It encodes CASSLSGVLQETQYF.

V usage is TRBV6-6 and J usage is TRBJ1-5, with a possible D match to TRBD1 (5 bases). This CDR3 has 16 amino acids. With 6 bases removed from V and 5 bases from J, the gap between germline ends came to 20 bases. The germline V gene has CDR1 MNHNY and CDR2 SVGAGI (reference sequence). In DNA form, the CDR3 reads TGTGCCAGCAGGGGGTCTGGGGCCTTCTTCGATCAGCCCCAGCATTTT. It specifies CASRGSGAFFDQPQHF.

This chain uses TRBV7-2 with TRBJ2-7; D perhaps matches TRBD1 (5 bases). This CDR3 contains 14 residues. Trimming removed 1 base from V and 2 bases from J, with 9 bases in between. CDR1 is SGHTA, CDR2 FQGNSA, per germline. The CDR3 DNA follows: TGTGCCAGCAGCTTAGACGCAGGGCCCTACGAGCAGTACTTC. It is translated as CASSLDAGPYEQYF.

V and J are TRBV5-4 and TRBJ2-1; 14 nucleotides align to TRBD2. The germline V gene has CDR1 SGHNT and CDR2 YYREEE (reference sequence). The CDR3 length is 20 residues. V lost 3 bases and J lost 7; bases outside the gene matches: 18. CDR3: CASSSVLNLLTSGGANEQFF. The DNA for the CDR3 is TGTGCCAGCAGCTCCGTATTAAACCTCTTGACTAGCGGGGGGGCAAATGAGCAGTTCTTC.